The clone carrying this T cell receptor beta chain was detected once. The antigen remains unidentified. Sequencing relied on a cDNA template that was reverse transcribed from extracted RNA. The table came from immunoSEQ multiplex PCR; TCRdb's copy has only in-frame clones and leaves some out. Of 150,000 to 200,000 clones listed, 55% to 65% are singletons. The data originate from a study of CD8+ T cells in alopecia areata. Sorting separated CD4+ and CD8+ T cells out of PBMCs. General observations from the study: Clarity of TCR sharing across patients fell short of that in mice, possibly HLA-related. An increase in clonality over normal scalp was evident in lesional scalp, especially alopecia totalis/universalis. Normal-skin resident alphabeta T cells also appear among scalp sample sequences.

CDR3 length equals 17 residues. The germline gives CDR1 MNHEY, CDR2 SMNVEV (reference sequence). Trimming took 8 bases from V and 3 from J, leaving 22 bases between them. The chain has TRBV27 and TRBJ2-2; D possibly corresponds to TRBD1 (7 bases). Material for sequencing was CD4+ T cells sorted from blood. This sequence was found in a human donor in good health. CDR3 amino acids: CASSRGGTAEYTGELFF. For the CDR3, the DNA is TGTGCCAGCTCCCGGGGCGGGACAGCCGAATACACCGGGGAGCTGTTTTTT.